The 30 T cell receptor beta chains given below trace back to one sample, sequenced in a study of shared clonotypes between healthy human individuals. The repertoire was sequenced with immunoSEQ multiplex PCR; TCRdb's copy has only in-frame clones and lacks some. The table has about 1.5 million clones, 95% to 99% seen once. The specimen sequenced was naive CD4+ T cells sorted from blood. The subset was: CD45RA+ positively selected. Every receptor here comes from a man aged 30-40 years in good health.

The CDR3 spells CATSRVAGLTDTQYF. The CDR3 nucleotides are TGTGCCACCAGCCGAGTAGCGGGCCTCACAGATACGCAGTATTTT. J is TRBJ2-3 and V is TRBV15, with 7 bases matching TRBD2. The germline V gene has CDR1 LNHNV and CDR2 YYDKDF (reference sequence). V dropped 5 bases and J dropped 2; count of bases not matched to a gene: 7. This CDR3 has 15 residues.

The chain uses TRBV6-1 and TRBJ2-7; maybe TRBD1 (6 bases). This CDR3 region has 14 residues. The germline gives CDR1 MNHNS, CDR2 SASEGT. V was pared by 4 bases and J by 5 bases, with 15 bases between. CDR3 sequence: CASSVSTGRDEQYF. CDR3 nucleotides: TGTGCCAGCAGTGTCAGTACAGGGCGGGACGAGCAGTACTTC.

This chain joins TRBV15 and TRBJ1-4; D remains unclear. Germline CDR1 LNHNV, CDR2 YYDKDF (reference sequence). Trimming cost V 0 bases and J 0 bases, with 17 bases left between them. The CDR3 length is 19 residues. The CDR3 loop reads CATSRDPLLGRATNEKLFF. The CDR3 bases are TGTGCCACCAGCAGAGATCCCCTGTTGGGGAGGGCAACTAATGAAAAACTGTTTTTT.

The V call is TRBV6-5, the J call TRBJ1-2, with 7 bases matching TRBD1. The CDR3 runs to 16 residues. Germline-derived CDR1 and CDR2 are MNHEY and SVGAGI. V shed 2 bases and J 2 bases; nucleotides not matched to a gene: 8. The CDR3 region is CASSYVRDSPNYGYTF. Written as DNA, the CDR3 is TGTGCCAGCAGTTACGTTCGGGACAGCCCAAACTATGGCTACACCTTC.

The chain couples TRBV7-8 to TRBJ1-1; TRBD1 aligns across 8 bases. CDR3 size: 18 residues. From germline, CDR1 is SGHVS and CDR2 FQNEAQ. V was clipped by 6 bases and J by 2 bases; unmatched bases: 17. The CDR3: CASRQFGRIQGVNTEAFF. CDR3 DNA sequence: TGTGCCAGCAGACAATTCGGACGCATACAGGGGGTAAACACTGAAGCTTTCTTT.

The genes are TRBV25-1 and TRBJ2-1, with 7 bases fitting TRBD2. This CDR3 has 14 amino acids. Per the germline V gene, CDR1 is MGHDK and CDR2 is SYGVNS. Unmatched junction bases numbered 5, after V lost 2 bases and J lost 7 bases. CDR3 in amino acids: CASSETGLKNEQFF. In DNA, the CDR3 is TGTGCCAGCAGTGAAACGGGACTAAAAAATGAGCAGTTCTTC.

The chain couples TRBV5-1 to TRBJ2-3; a weak D match, TRBD2 (5 bases). This CDR3 has 12 residues. CDR1 is SGHRS and CDR2 is YFSETQ in the germline V gene. Trimming removed 2 bases from V and 14 bases from J, with 15 bases in between. The CDR3 spells CASSFGGLGLYF. DNA of the CDR3: TGCGCCAGCAGCTTCGGAGGACTTGGTCTGTATTTT. The entire variable domain, with the rest obtained from reference TRBV5-1 and TRBJ2-3, is as follows: KAGVTQTPRYLIKTRGQQVTLSCSPISGHRSVSWYQQTPGQGLQFLFEYFSETQRNKGNFPGRFSGRQFSNSRSEMNVSTLELGDSALYLCASSFGGLGLYFGPGTRLTVL.

The chain has TRBV18 and TRBJ1-1; D is uncertain. The V end was cut by 0 bases, the J end by 0 bases, with 5 bases between. From germline, CDR1 is KGHSH and CDR2 LQKENI. The CDR3 has 14 residues. DNA for the CDR3: TGTGCCAGCTCACCACCTCGGATGAACACTGAAGCTTTCTTT. It yields the protein CASSPPRMNTEAFF.

The chain couples TRBV28 to TRBJ1-5, with D possibly being TRBD1 (5 bases). The CDR3 is 17 amino acids. V was cut by 3 bases and J by 6 bases, with 21 bases left in between. Germline V gives CDR1 MDHEN, CDR2 SYDVKM. The DNA for the CDR3 is TGTGCCAGCAGTTTTCAGTCTTCGAGCCCGAGGGGTCAGCCCCAGCATTTT. It translates to CASSFQSSSPRGQPQHF.

About this clone: This likely comes from a read error, as the CDR3 has no conserved phenylalanine or tryptophan at its end. The chain uses TRBV6-6 and TRBJ1-4; 7 bases line up with TRBD1. V was pared by 3 bases and J by 4 bases, with 5 bases of the junction left unmatched. The CDR3 covers 15 residues. CDR1 and CDR2 from the germline V gene are MNHNY and SVGAGI (reference sequence). The CDR3 coding sequence is TGTGCCAGCAGTTATGACAGGGTCCATAATGAAAAACTGTTTTCT. Protein sequence: CASSYDRVHNEKLFS.

The CDR3 region has the DNA TGCAGCGTTGATTCGGGGGTCCTAACTACTGAAGCTTTCTTT. It yields the protein CSVDSGVLTTEAFF. The chain has TRBV29-1 and TRBJ1-1; D possibly corresponds to TRBD1 (5 bases). The germline V gene encodes CDR1 SQVTM and CDR2 ANQGSEA. V gave up 3 bases and J gave up 5 bases, with 16 bases separating them. The CDR3 runs to 14 residues.

The chain has TRBV5-5 and TRBJ2-7, with unresolved D. V was trimmed by 1 base and J by 4 bases, leaving 9 bases between them. In germline, CDR1 is SGHKS, CDR2 YYEKEE (reference sequence). The CDR3 spans 13 residues. The CDR3 is CASSLSAAYEQYF. The CDR3, as DNA: TGTGCCAGCAGCTTGTCGGCCGCTTACGAGCAGTACTTC.

J is TRBJ2-3 and V is TRBV4-1; possible D gene TRBD1, 6 bases. Deletions cut 3 bases from V and 13 bases from J, with 17 bases between. Germline CDR1 is MGHRA and CDR2 is YSYEKL. The CDR3 runs 13 residues. The chain's CDR3 is CASSQDTGYKEYF. CDR3 sequence (DNA): TGCGCCAGCAGCCAGGACACAGGGTACAAGGAGTATTTT.

The chain joins TRBV28 to TRBJ2-1, with TRBD2 identical over 13 bases. V trimming: 1 base; J trimming: 6 bases; junction bases outside the gene matches: 3. This CDR3 contains 16 residues. Looked up from germline, CDR1 is MDHEN and CDR2 is SYDVKM. The CDR3 nucleotides read TGTGCCAGCAGTTTATTCGGGACTAGCGGGATCAATGAGCAGTTCTTC. The encoded protein is CASSLFGTSGINEQFF.

This rearrangement joins TRBV28 to TRBJ2-2; 9 bases are a match to TRBD2. The germline V gene encodes CDR1 MDHEN and CDR2 SYDVKM. This CDR3 contains 14 residues. V trimming: 7 bases; J trimming: 6 bases; junction bases outside the gene matches: 6. CDR3 sequence: CASIAGGPSGELFF. Written as DNA, the CDR3 is TGTGCCAGCATTGCGGGAGGGCCCTCCGGGGAGCTGTTTTTT.

Concerning this clone itself: Distinct nucleotide sequences in the sample also encode this CDR3. V usage is TRBV5-1 and J usage is TRBJ1-1, with D maybe TRBD1 (5 bases). V shed 2 bases and J shed 2 bases, with 10 bases lying between them. Germline-derived CDR1 and CDR2 are SGHRS and YFSETQ. The CDR3 consists of 14 residues. The CDR3 loop is CASSFGGANTEAFF. The CDR3 nucleotides are TGCGCCAGCAGCTTCGGAGGGGCTAACACTGAAGCTTTCTTT.

This chain links TRBV7-9 with TRBJ2-7; D perhaps matches TRBD1 (6 bases). This CDR3 comprises 15 residues. CDR1 and CDR2 (germline): SEHNR, FQNEAQ (reference sequence). With 5 bases removed from V and 0 bases from J, the gap between germline ends came to 14 bases. The CDR3 here is CASSMYDRPSYEQYF. CDR3 in DNA: TGTGCCAGCAGCATGTACGACAGGCCCTCCTACGAGCAGTACTTC.

The chain recombines TRBV5-6 with TRBJ2-1, with 8 bases fitting TRBD2. Germline values: CDR1 SGHDT, CDR2 YYEEEE. The CDR3 loop spans 16 amino acids. J lost 8 bases, V lost 4 bases, and 14 bases had no gene match. CDR3 sequence reads: CASSPPPTSAGYEQFF. CDR3 sequence (DNA): TGTGCCAGCAGCCCTCCCCCGACTAGCGCAGGCTATGAGCAGTTCTTC. The variable domain in full, completed from reference TRBV5-6 and TRBJ2-1, reads DAGVTQSPTHLIKTRGQQVTLRCSPKSGHDTVSWYQQALGQGPQFIFQYYEEEERQRGNFPDRFSGHQFPNYSSELNVNALLLGDSALYLCASSPPPTSAGYEQFFGPGTRLTVL.

The chain couples TRBV5-1 to TRBJ1-5; D might be TRBD1 (6 bases). The CDR3 covers 13 residues. V lost 4 bases and J lost 8, with 13 bases in between. Germline V lookup: CDR1 SGHRS, CDR2 YFSETQ. The CDR3 loop reads CASSAGHPEPQHF. CDR3 DNA: TGCGCCAGCAGCGCGGGACACCCCGAGCCCCAGCATTTT.

The CDR3 nucleotides read TGTGCCAGCTCACCACCAACTTCCCGACAGAGTGGCTACACCTTC. This gives the protein CASSPPTSRQSGYTF. The chain carries TRBV18 and TRBJ1-2, with a weak D call TRBD1 (5 bases). The CDR3 is 15 residues long. CDR1 is KGHSH, CDR2 LQKENI, per germline. V dropped 0 bases and J dropped 7 bases, with 15 bases sitting between them.

This clone was found once. The chain carries TRBV29-1 and TRBJ2-6; D is uncertain. Trimming took 6 bases from V and 0 from J, leaving 12 bases between them. Germline V gives CDR1 SQVTM, CDR2 ANQGSEA. The CDR3 extends over 15 amino acids. The CDR3, as DNA: TGCAGCGTCCTGAGGCCAGTCTCTGGGGCCAACGTCCTGACTTTC. It is translated as CSVLRPVSGANVLTF. Full variable domain (outside the CDR3, taken from reference TRBV29-1 and TRBJ2-6): SAVISQKPSRDICQRGTSLTIQCQVDSQVTMMFWYRQQPGQSLTLIATANQGSEATYESGFVIDKFPISRPNLTFSTLTVSNMSPEDSSIYLCSVLRPVSGANVLTFGAGSRLTVL.

Regarding this clone: Other DNA sequences in this sample translate to the same CDR3. The chain is built from TRBV5-1 and TRBJ2-1; D gene ambiguous. The CDR3 is 12 amino acids. The germline V gene encodes CDR1 SGHRS and CDR2 YFSETQ. Trimming cost V 4 bases and J 1 base, with 3 bases left between them. This chain's CDR3 is CASSRSYNEQFF. CDR3 DNA sequence: TGCGCCAGCAGCCGGTCCTACAATGAGCAGTTCTTC. The full variable domain, completed using reference TRBV5-1 and TRBJ2-1, is KAGVTQTPRYLIKTRGQQVTLSCSPISGHRSVSWYQQTPGQGLQFLFEYFSETQRNKGNFPGRFSGRQFSNSRSEMNVSTLELGDSALYLCASSRSYNEQFFGPGTRLTVL.

This chain connects TRBV27 to TRBJ2-7; no firm D call. CDR1 is MNHEY, CDR2 SMNVEV, per germline (reference sequence). The CDR3 consists of 13 residues. With 0 bases removed from V and 7 bases from J, the gap between germline ends came to 10 bases. CDR3 sequence reads: CASSLSPMGEQYF. The DNA for the CDR3 is TGTGCCAGCAGTTTATCCCCCATGGGTGAGCAGTACTTC.

V gene TRBV15 combines with J gene TRBJ2-7, with 9 bases matching TRBD2. Germline lookup yields CDR1 LNHNV and CDR2 YYDKDF (reference sequence). Unmatched junction bases numbered 5, after V lost 5 bases and J lost 0 bases. The length of the CDR3 is 15 residues. The CDR3 DNA reads as TGTGCCACCAGCCCCCTAGCGGGACTCTCCTACGAGCAGTACTTC. It is translated as CATSPLAGLSYEQYF.

On this clone itself: Other DNA variants within this sample encode the same CDR3. V gene TRBV2 combines with J gene TRBJ1-1; a weak D match, TRBD1 (5 bases). CDR3 length equals 13 residues. V was trimmed by 6 bases and J by 0 bases, leaving 8 bases between them. Germline V gene sequence: CDR1 SNHLY, CDR2 FYNNEI. The CDR3 loop reads CASRDSLNTEAFF. In DNA, the CDR3 is TGTGCCAGCAGAGACAGTCTGAACACTGAAGCTTTCTTT.

The chain links TRBV19 to TRBJ2-7; a weak D match, TRBD1 (7 bases). The germline V and J ends were trimmed by 7 bases and 5 bases, with 18 bases remaining between them. This CDR3 is built from 14 residues. The germline gives CDR1 LNHDA, CDR2 SQIVND (reference sequence). In DNA form, the CDR3 reads TGTGCCAGTACGGCGCCAGGGGGGCGTGACGAGCAGTACTTC. Its protein is CASTAPGGRDEQYF.

Here the CDR3 DNA reads TGTGCCAGCAGCTTGGGAGACAGCGGGAGCACAGATACGCAGTATTTT. Translating gives CASSLGDSGSTDTQYF. The chain has TRBV7-9 and TRBJ2-3; weak D call: TRBD2 (6 bases). CDR1 and CDR2 from the germline V gene are SEHNR and FQNEAQ (reference sequence). The CDR3 runs 16 residues. V was trimmed by 3 bases and J by 0 bases, leaving 13 bases between them.

The rearrangement uses TRBV4-1 and TRBJ2-3; unclear D gene. The germline CDR1 and CDR2 sequences are MGHRA and YSYEKL. The CDR3 sequence is 17 residues long. V lost 1 base, J lost 0 bases, and 14 bases lay in between. The CDR3 region has the DNA TGCGCCAGCAGCCAAGGGCCGGCAACCGCTAGCACAGATACGCAGTATTTT. Translating it yields CASSQGPATASTDTQYF.

This sequence joins TRBV7-9 and TRBJ1-1; no clear D. The germline V gene encodes CDR1 SEHNR and CDR2 FQNEAQ (reference sequence). V lost 2 bases to trimming and J lost 2 bases, with 21 bases between them. This CDR3 has 18 residues. CDR3 protein: CASSLWGWGGSSNTEAFF. For the CDR3, the DNA is TGTGCCAGCAGCTTATGGGGTTGGGGTGGATCGAGCAACACTGAAGCTTTCTTT.

The chain has TRBV10-3 and TRBJ2-2, with TRBD1 matching over 8 bases. The CDR3 has 15 amino acids. Germline lookup yields CDR1 ENHRY and CDR2 SYGVKD. V lost 4 bases to trimming and J lost 4 bases; unmatched junction nucleotides: 5. In DNA form, the CDR3 reads TGTGCCATCAGTGTCGCAGGGGGCGGCACCGGGGAGCTGTTTTTT. The encoded protein is CAISVAGGGTGELFF.